Given below is one T cell receptor beta chain in context. Per the original data handling: Amplified reference gene primers provided the basis for estimating nucleated cell counts. TCRdb's table, derived via immunoSEQ multiplex PCR, lists solely in-frame clones and lacks some. The DNA was the basis for D and trimming; V, J and clone size are from that table. The sample consists of 85,000 or so clones, just over 85% of them appearing once. This specimen belongs to a study of blood T cell repertoires in COVID-19. The sample was peripheral blood. The receptor comes from a man over 45 with active or convalescent COVID-19.

The CDR3 DNA sequence: TGTGCCATCAGCGTACAGGTTAACACTGAAGCTTTCTTT. Translating gives CAISVQVNTEAFF. The chain links TRBV10-3 to TRBJ1-1; D perhaps matches TRBD1 (5 bases). The CDR3 has 13 residues. Germline V gene lookup returns CDR1 ENHRY and CDR2 SYGVKD. Trimming left V 6 bases short and J 2 bases short, with 10 bases between.